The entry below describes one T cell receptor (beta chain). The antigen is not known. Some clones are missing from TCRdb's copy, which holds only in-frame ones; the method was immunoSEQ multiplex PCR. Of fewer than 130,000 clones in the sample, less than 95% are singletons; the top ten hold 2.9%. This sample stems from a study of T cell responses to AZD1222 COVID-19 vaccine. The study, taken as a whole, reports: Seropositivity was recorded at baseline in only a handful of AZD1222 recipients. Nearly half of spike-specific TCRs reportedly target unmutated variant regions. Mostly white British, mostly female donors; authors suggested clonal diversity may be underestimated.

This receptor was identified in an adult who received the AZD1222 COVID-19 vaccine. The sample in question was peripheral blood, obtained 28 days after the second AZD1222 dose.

The CDR3 is CASSQAAESINGYTF. For the CDR3, the DNA is TGCGCCAGCAGCCAAGCGGCGGAATCCATAAATGGCTACACCTTC. This rearrangement joins TRBV4-1 to TRBJ1-2, with D hard to call. The ends were cut back, 1 base at V and 6 bases at J, with 15 bases in the middle. The CDR3 is 15 amino acids. Germline V lookup: CDR1 MGHRA, CDR2 YSYEKL.